The sequence of this T cell receptor (beta chain) was determined in a study of blood T cell repertoires in COVID-19. Study overall: Sites across the United States, Italy and Spain contributed samples from acute and convalescent COVID-19. Nucleic acid was either cDNA or gDNA, and it came from T cells, B-cell-depleted T cells, or PBMCs.

Seattle patients were enrolled during active infection and followed longitudinally. Original processing notes: For nucleated cells, counts were estimated from reference gene primer amplification. Produced via immunoSEQ multiplex PCR; TCRdb's table is partial and in-frame only. The V and J calls and clone size were taken over from that table, and D and trimming were inferred from the DNA. Of fewer than 250,000 clones in the sample, approximately 81% were seen once. The junction had 6 bases not matched to a gene; V was cut back by 5 bases and J by 8 bases. This CDR3 has 14 amino acids. CDR1 is SGHRS and CDR2 is YFSETQ in the germline V gene.

The TCR sequence derives from a woman older than 75 with COVID-19, enrolled during active disease. This chain connects TRBV5-1 to TRBJ2-2; the match to TRBD1 covers 10 bases. The specimen was peripheral blood. CDR3 in DNA: TGCGCCAGCAGGACCGGGACAGGGGTAGGGGAGCTGTTTTTT. Its protein is CASRTGTGVGELFF.